This is a list of T cell receptor beta chains from one sample in a study of T cells after somatic rescue of genetic block. Sequencing used immunoSEQ multiplex PCR; TCRdb keeps in-frame clones, though not all of them. The profile shows roughly 70,000 clones, 92% of them singletons. The specimen sequenced was peripheral blood mononuclear cells (PBMCs). The receptors come from a man aged 35 to 55. Each CDR3 is given with its conserved first and last residue. The order of the fields is D gene, V gene, J gene, clone size, CDR3 protein, CDR3 DNA. D genes are given only for firm matches. Size tells how often a clone was seen (once, few, many) or the class of an expanded clone, and some rows leave it out.

>TRBD2|TRBV9|TRBJ2-3|.
CASSVALAATDTQYF
TGTGCCAGCAGCGTAGCACTAGCGGCAACCGATACGCAGTATTTT
>TRBD1|TRBV6-1|TRBJ2-7|.
CASSEAIPGTGAYEQYF
TGTGCCAGCAGTGAAGCCATACCTGGGACAGGGGCCTACGAGCAGTACTTC
>.|TRBV29-1|TRBJ1-1|.
CSVGGGLNTEAFF
TGCAGCGTCGGTGGTGGACTAAACACTGAAGCTTTCTTT
>.|TRBV30|TRBJ1-5|.
CAWSRQDGQPQHF
TGTGCCTGGAGCCGACAAGATGGTCAGCCCCAGCATTTT
>.|TRBV7-6|TRBJ2-7|.
CASSSTGSWEYEQYF
TGTGCCAGCAGCTCAACCGGGAGTTGGGAGTACGAGCAGTACTTC
>.|TRBV6-6|TRBJ2-6|.
CASTKGHLSGANVLTF
TGTGCCAGCACCAAGGGACACCTCTCTGGGGCCAACGTCCTGACTTTC
>TRBD1|TRBV29-1|TRBJ2-7|.
CSVGGWDRGSEQYF
TGCAGCGTGGGGGGATGGGACAGGGGCAGCGAGCAGTACTTC
>.|TRBV14|TRBJ2-1|.
CASSQVHEQFF
TGTGCCAGCAGCCAGGTGCATGAGCAGTTCTTC
>TRBD1|TRBV5-4|TRBJ2-7|.
CASSSTWDSSYEQYF
TGTGCCAGCAGCTCAACTTGGGACAGCTCCTACGAGCAGTACTTC
>TRBD2|TRBV12-5|TRBJ2-1|.
CASGSGTSKFNEQFF
TGTGCTAGTGGTAGCGGGACTAGCAAGTTTAATGAGCAGTTCTTC
>.|TRBV6-6|TRBJ2-5|.
CASASHGLQETQYF
TGTGCCAGCGCCAGTCATGGACTTCAAGAGACCCAGTACTTC
>.|TRBV6-1|TRBJ1-1|.
CASSSHSEAFF
TGTGCCAGCAGTTCGCATTCCGAGGCTTTCTTT
>TRBD2|TRBV25-1|TRBJ2-7|.
CASSLSGRKFEQYF
TGTGCCAGCAGCCTTAGCGGGAGGAAATTCGAGCAGTACTTC
>TRBD1|TRBV2|TRBJ2-3|.
CASRGRQGLSDTQYF
TGTGCCAGCAGAGGGCGACAGGGGTTGTCAGATACGCAGTATTTT
>TRBD1|TRBV7-9|TRBJ2-5|.
CASSFMPGQGAETQYF
TGTGCCAGCAGCTTCATGCCGGGACAGGGGGCAGAGACCCAGTACTTC
>TRBD2|TRBV5-1|TRBJ2-7|.
CASSFNSGAYEQYF
TGCGCCAGCAGCTTCAATAGCGGGGCATACGAGCAGTACTTC
>TRBD2|TRBV5-6|TRBJ2-7|.
CASSLGPSSGRNEQYF
TGTGCCAGCAGCTTGGGGCCCTCTAGCGGGAGGAACGAGCAGTACTTC
>TRBD1|TRBV5-6|TRBJ1-2|once
CASSFSRTGNGYTF
TGTGCCAGCAGCTTCTCGCGGACAGGGAATGGCTACACCTTC
>.|TRBV19|TRBJ1-2|.
CASTPGLSLNYGYTF
TGTGCCAGTACACCGGGCCTGAGCCTTAACTATGGCTACACCTTC
>.|TRBV6-4|TRBJ2-1|.
CASSDYSGEQFF
TGTGCCAGCAGTGACTACAGTGGTGAGCAGTTCTTC
>TRBD2|TRBV9|TRBJ2-2|.
CASSVEAGATGELFF
TGTGCCAGCAGCGTAGAGGCGGGAGCCACCGGGGAGCTGTTTTTT
>TRBD1|TRBV7-9|TRBJ2-3|.
CASSRPGQGDTQYF
TGTGCCAGCAGCCGTCCGGGACAGGGGGATACGCAGTATTTT
>.|TRBV2|TRBJ2-7|once
CASSEGVAVSYEQYF
TGTGCCAGCAGCGAAGGTGTGGCAGTTTCCTACGAGCAGTACTTC
>.|TRBV9|TRBJ2-5|.
CASSVAGGGETQYF
TGTGCCAGCAGCGTAGCCGGGGGTGGAGAGACCCAGTACTTC
>.|TRBV30|TRBJ2-5|.
CAWSVMETQYF
TGTGCCTGGAGTGTAATGGAGACCCAGTACTTC
>.|TRBV9|TRBJ2-2|.
CASTVGSPAGELFF
TGTGCCAGCACCGTGGGCAGCCCCGCCGGGGAGCTGTTTTTT
>.|TRBV18|TRBJ2-7|.
CASSPFGTSSYEQYF
TGTGCCAGCTCACCATTCGGGACGAGCTCCTACGAGCAGTACTTC
>TRBD1|TRBV6-6|TRBJ2-7|few
CAIDRGGYEQYF
TGTGCCATCGACAGGGGGGGGTACGAGCAGTACTTC
>TRBD1|TRBV5-1|TRBJ2-5|.
CASSPGTGEETQYF
TGCGCCAGCAGCCCCGGGACAGGGGAAGAGACCCAGTACTTC
>TRBD1|TRBV28|TRBJ1-1|.
CASSLFGQGRMNTEAFF
TGTGCCAGCAGTTTGTTCGGACAGGGCCGCATGAACACTGAAGCTTTCTTT
>TRBD1|TRBV2|TRBJ2-5|.
CASTTLGTGQETQYF
TGTGCCAGCACCACCCTGGGGACAGGGCAAGAGACCCAGTACTTC
>TRBD2|TRBV5-4|TRBJ2-7|.
CASSLPLAGGPYEQYF
TGTGCCAGCAGCTTGCCTTTAGCGGGGGGCCCCTACGAGCAGTACTTC
>.|TRBV5-4|TRBJ1-1|.
CASSLGRVTEAFF
TGTGCCAGCAGCTTGGGCAGGGTCACTGAAGCTTTCTTT
>TRBD2|TRBV5-8|TRBJ2-1|.
CASTPAWASGRDNEQFF
TGTGCCAGCACCCCTGCGTGGGCTAGCGGTAGGGACAATGAGCAGTTCTTC
>TRBD1|TRBV28|TRBJ2-1|.
CASSIIPGQGENNEQFF
TGTGCCAGCAGTATTATCCCGGGACAGGGAGAAAATAATGAGCAGTTCTTC
>.|TRBV9|TRBJ2-3|.
CASSVGVGDTQYF
TGTGCCAGCAGCGTAGGTGTGGGAGATACGCAGTATTTT
>TRBD1|TRBV4-1|TRBJ2-3|.
CASSQEVQGARDTQYF
TGCGCCAGCAGCCAAGAGGTCCAGGGGGCGAGAGATACGCAGTATTTT
>.|TRBV4-2|TRBJ1-5|.
CASSQAHNQPQHF
TGTGCCAGCAGCCAGGCCCACAATCAGCCCCAGCATTTT
>.|TRBV18|TRBJ2-5|.
CASSPGMETQYF
TGTGCCAGCTCACCAGGGATGGAGACCCAGTACTTC
>.|TRBV7-9|TRBJ2-3|once
CASSLTLSTDTQYF
TGTGCCAGCAGCTTGACACTTAGCACAGATACGCAGTATTTT
>.|TRBV5-1|TRBJ2-2|.
CASSLAATGELFF
TGCGCCAGCAGCTTGGCTGCGACCGGGGAGCTGTTTTTT
>TRBD1|TRBV6-1|TRBJ2-7|.
CASRRDRRYEQYF
TGTGCCAGCCGTCGGGACAGACGCTACGAGCAGTACTTC
>TRBD1|TRBV6-5|TRBJ1-1|.
CASSYDRGVMNTEAFF
TGTGCCAGCAGTTACGACAGGGGCGTGATGAACACTGAAGCTTTCTTT
>.|TRBV7-9|TRBJ2-1|once
CASSPGDRSSYNEQFF
TGTGCCAGCAGCCCCGGGGATAGGAGCTCCTACAATGAGCAGTTCTTC
>.|TRBV7-8|TRBJ2-3|.
CASRLNGDTQYF
TGTGCCAGCAGGCTAAATGGGGATACGCAGTATTTT
>.|TRBV11-2|TRBJ2-6|.
CASSTGANVLTF
TGTGCCAGCAGCACTGGGGCCAACGTCCTGACTTTC
>.|TRBV7-8|TRBJ1-6|.
CASSFHSEDSPLHF
TGTGCCAGCAGCTTCCATTCCGAAGATTCACCCCTCCACTTT
>TRBD2|TRBV9|TRBJ2-5|once
CASSVVGGRPGKTQYF
TGTGCCAGCAGCGTAGTGGGCGGGAGACCCGGGAAGACCCAGTACTTC
>.|TRBV4-1|TRBJ2-4|.
CASSQEGGSALNIQYF
TGCGCCAGCAGCCAAGAAGGAGGTTCGGCGCTAAACATTCAGTACTTC
>.|TRBV7-9|TRBJ1-6|once
CASSSDGGQSSYNSPLHF
TGTGCCAGCAGCTCTGACGGAGGACAGAGCTCCTATAATTCACCCCTCCACTTT
>.|TRBV7-9|TRBJ1-1|.
CASSSDGNTEAFF
TGTGCCAGCAGCTCGGACGGGAACACTGAAGCTTTCTTT
>.|TRBV5-4|TRBJ2-5|.
CASSLAPTGSETQYF
TGTGCCAGCAGCTTGGCGCCGACCGGGAGTGAGACCCAGTACTTC
>TRBD2|TRBV19|TRBJ2-3|.
CASSTPASGSWRDTQYF
TGTGCCAGTAGTACCCCCGCTAGCGGGAGTTGGAGAGATACGCAGTATTTT
>.|TRBV2|TRBJ1-4|.
CASRATSAKGDEKLFF
TGTGCCAGCAGGGCGACGTCGGCAAAAGGGGATGAAAAACTGTTTTTT